The next 23 T cell receptor beta chains were all read from a single sample in a study of metastatic and nonmetastatic thyroid tumors. MiXCR was used by TCRdb to re-call the PCR reads. The sample lists approximately 25,000 clones, 20% to 25% occurring once. No treatment had been given to any patient before thyroid surgery. Sequencing was performed on blood. Source of these receptors: a male donor with papillary thyroid cancer or a benign thyroid nodule (not recorded which). Some clones in this sample may be carry-over from other donors' samples.

This clone has a count of ten or more. This chain uses TRBV5-1 with TRBJ2-1; D possibly uses TRBD1 or TRBD2 (6 bases each). Germline V gene data show CDR1 as SGHRS and CDR2 as YFSETQ. V gave up 0 bases and J gave up 7 bases, with 14 bases separating them. The CDR3 has 15 residues. This chain's CDR3 is CASSLGQEGVNEQFF. CDR3 bases: TGCGCCAGCAGCTTGGGCCAGGAGGGGGTAAATGAGCAGTTCTTC.

This clone was counted ten times or more. The V call is TRBV13, the J call TRBJ2-7; TRBD1 aligns across 8 bases. The CDR3 contains 15 residues. The ends lost 1 base at V and 3 bases at J; junction bases unmatched: 5. Germline loops: CDR1 PRHDT, CDR2 FYEKMQ (reference sequence). Written as DNA, the CDR3 is TGTGCCAGCAGCTTAGCAGACAGGGGAGACTACGAGCAGTACTTC. Its translation is CASSLADRGDYEQYF.

Comments on this clone: Germline and junction disagree at one end, which may indicate a read error. This sequence joins TRBV7-2 and TRBJ2-7, with D possibly TRBD2 on 5 matching bases. Per germline, CDR1 SGHTA and CDR2 FQGNSA. The CDR3 spans 15 residues. The DNA of the CDR3 is TGTGGCAGCATCTTACTTGCAGGACTCTCCTACGAGCTGTACTTC. Translated, it gives CGSILLAGLSYELYF.

This clone was detected many times. In DNA form, the CDR3 reads TGTGCCAGCAGCTCCGGACAGGACTACGAGCAGTACTTC. Protein: CASSSGQDYEQYF. The V and J genes are TRBV7-9 and TRBJ2-7, with 7 bases that match TRBD1. The J segment lost 3 bases and the V segment lost 4 bases, leaving 3 bases of the junction unmatched. The CDR3 covers 13 residues. CDR1 is SEHNR and CDR2 is FQNEAQ in the germline V gene (reference sequence).

This clone was counted ten times or more. A read error is possible here, since a much larger clone lies one base away. V is TRBV11-1 and J is TRBJ2-7; a weak D match, TRBD1 (6 bases). Trimming pared 5 bases from V and 3 bases from J, leaving 17 bases between. The CDR3 has 15 amino acids. Per germline, CDR1 SGHAT and CDR2 FQDESV (reference sequence). CDR3 nucleotide sequence: TGTGCCAGCAGCGTGGACAGAGGTTCCTACTACGAGCAGTACTTC. As protein: CASSVDRGSYYEQYF. Full variable domain (remainder filled in from reference TRBV11-1 and TRBJ2-7): EAEVAQSPRYKITEKSQAVAFWCDPISGHATLYWYRQILGQGPELLVQFQDESVVDDSQLPKDRFSAERLKGVDSTLKIQPAELGDSAMYLCASSVDRGSYYEQYFGPGTRLTVT.

The V and J genes are TRBV5-6 and TRBJ2-4; the D gene is possibly TRBD1 (5 bases). The ends were cut back, 0 bases at V and 3 bases at J, with 10 bases in the middle. This CDR3 has 15 amino acids. Germline V gives CDR1 SGHDT, CDR2 YYEEEE. The CDR3 sequence: CASSLATGVKNIQYF. CDR3 nucleotide sequence: TGTGCCAGCAGCTTGGCCACAGGAGTCAAAAACATTCAGTACTTC. Together with reference TRBV5-6 and TRBJ2-4, the CDR3 gives the full variable domain: DAGVTQSPTHLIKTRGQQVTLRCSPKSGHDTVSWYQQALGQGPQFIFQYYEEEERQRGNFPDRFSGHQFPNYSSELNVNALLLGDSALYLCASSLATGVKNIQYFGAGTRLSVL.

This clone showed up just a few times. Since no conserved phenylalanine or tryptophan closes the CDR3, a read error is the likely cause. The chain employs TRBV27 and TRBJ1-5; the match to TRBD1 covers 9 bases. The junction had 8 bases not matched to a gene; V was cut back by 8 bases and J by 0 bases. The CDR3 consists of 16 residues. The germline CDR1 and CDR2 sequences are MNHEY and SMNVEV (reference sequence). DNA of the CDR3: TGTGCCAGCTGTCCCGGACAGGGGTATAGCAATCAGCCCCAGCATCTT. It encodes CASCPGQGYSNQPQHL.

Ten or more counts support this clone. V usage is TRBV27 and J usage is TRBJ2-3, with D hard to call. This CDR3 is 13 amino acids long. V was cut by 3 bases and J by 2 bases, with 6 bases left in between. The germline V gene encodes CDR1 MNHEY and CDR2 SMNVEV (reference sequence). The CDR3 DNA reads as TGTGCCAGCAGTTTCATTGACACAGATACGCAGTATTTT. It yields the protein CASSFIDTDTQYF.

This clone was counted at least ten times. CDR3 nucleotides: TGTGCCAGCAGCGTTGGACTAGCGGCCACCGGGGAGCTGTTTTTT. This sequence encodes CASSVGLAATGELFF. The chain is built from TRBV9 and TRBJ2-2, with 10 bases matching TRBD2. CDR1 and CDR2 from the germline V gene are SGDLS and YYNGEE. J was trimmed by 4 bases and V by 2 bases; bases with no gene match: 2. The CDR3 is made up of 15 amino acids. Supplemented by reference TRBV9 and TRBJ2-2, the full variable domain reads DSGVTQTPKHLITATGQRVTLRCSPRSGDLSVYWYQQSLDQGLQFLIQYYNGEERAKGNILERFSAQQFPDLHSELNLSSLELGDSALYFCASSVGLAATGELFFGEGSRLTVL.

This chain links TRBV20-1 with TRBJ2-7; 7 nucleotides align to TRBD1. Losses at the gene ends were 6 bases for V and 3 bases for J; bases not matched to a gene: 8. Per the germline V gene, CDR1 is DFQATT and CDR2 is SNEGSKA (reference sequence). The CDR3 runs 13 residues. CDR3 coding DNA: TGCAGTGCCAAGGGAGACAGGGACTACGAGCAGTACTTC. Translating it yields CSAKGDRDYEQYF.

This clone came up a few times. The chain has TRBV5-1 and TRBJ2-7; 8 bases map to TRBD2. Germline V gene sequence: CDR1 SGHRS, CDR2 YFSETQ. The CDR3 sequence is 15 residues long. J gave up 4 bases and V 0 bases, and 6 bases lay outside the gene matches. The CDR3 loop reads CASSLEPAGVYEQYF. CDR3 DNA: TGCGCCAGCAGCTTGGAGCCAGCGGGGGTGTACGAGCAGTACTTC.

This sequence joins TRBV20-1 and TRBJ2-1; TRBD2 agrees at 10 bases. Germline values: CDR1 DFQATT, CDR2 SNEGSKA (reference sequence). J lost 10 bases, V lost 6 bases, and 9 bases had no gene match. CDR3 length: 13 amino acids. DNA of the CDR3: TGCAGTGCAGCCAAACTAGCGGGGTACGAGCAGTTCTTC. Translated, it gives CSAAKLAGYEQFF.

This clone was seen more than once but under ten times. One end of the junction fails to match germline, which may point to a read error. This sample also contains other DNA sequences that code for the same CDR3. The J gene is TRBJ1-2, the V gene TRBV4-2; D gene unclear. The CDR3 length is 15 residues. Germline assignment: CDR1 LGHNA and CDR2 YNFKEQ. DNA for the CDR3: TGTGCCAGCAGCCAAGATTTCCGGGGAAGTTATGGCTACACCTTT. Protein product: CASSQDFRGSYGYTF.

The genes are TRBV20-1 and TRBJ1-2; D is perhaps TRBD1 (5 bases). The CDR3 has 15 residues. The V end lost 5 bases, the J end lost 7 bases, and 23 bases lay between the germline ends. Germline V gene data show CDR1 as DFQATT and CDR2 as SNEGSKA (reference sequence). In nucleotides, the CDR3 is TGCAGTGCTCGAGGAAAGAGACAGTGGCTGATTGGCTACACCTTC. Residues: CSARGKRQWLIGYTF.

Ten or more counts support this clone. The chain links TRBV19 to TRBJ2-4; perhaps D is TRBD1 or TRBD2 (5 bases each). The CDR3 totals 14 residues. Germline lookup yields CDR1 LNHDA and CDR2 SQIVND (reference sequence). The V and J ends lost 4 bases and 2 bases respectively, with 9 bases between them. CDR3 residues: CASSNEGTKNIQYF. For the CDR3, the DNA is TGTGCCAGTAGTAACGAGGGGACCAAAAACATTCAGTACTTC.

This clone was detected many times. The gene calls are TRBV10-3 and TRBJ2-7; 7 positions agree with TRBD1. CDR3 length: 15 amino acids. CDR1 is ENHRY, CDR2 SYGVKD, per germline. Trimming removed 10 bases from V and 0 bases from J; junction bases left unmatched: 12. The CDR3 sequence is CATQGRQGDSYEQYF. The CDR3 DNA is TGTGCCACCCAAGGGCGGCAGGGGGACTCCTACGAGCAGTACTTC.

This clone was seen ten or more times. The V and J genes are TRBV29-1 and TRBJ1-1; 10 bases line up with TRBD1. The length of the CDR3 is 11 residues. Germline V gene data show CDR1 as SQVTM and CDR2 as ANQGSEA. CDR3 region: CVGTGVTEAFF. CDR3 nucleotide sequence: TGCGTAGGGACAGGGGTCACTGAAGCTTTCTTT.

This clone has at least ten counts. The J gene is TRBJ2-1, the V gene TRBV5-4, with D possibly TRBD2 on 5 matching bases. Germline-derived CDR1 and CDR2 are SGHNT and YYREEE (reference sequence). The V gene lost 0 bases and the J gene lost 5 bases, with 15 bases spanning the gap. CDR3 size: 16 residues. This chain's CDR3 is CASSLDPGITNNEQFF. CDR3 DNA sequence: TGTGCCAGCAGCTTGGATCCCGGGATTACGAACAATGAGCAGTTCTTC.

This clone was recorded many times. V gene TRBV6-1 combines with J gene TRBJ1-5; TRBD1 is a possible D gene (5 bases). The V and J ends lost 6 bases and 4 bases respectively, with 10 bases between them. CDR1 and CDR2 (germline): MNHNS, SASEGT. The CDR3 has 13 residues. The CDR3 DNA follows: TGTGCCAGCAGGGAGGGACTTAATCAGCCCCAGCATTTT. It translates to CASREGLNQPQHF.

V is TRBV20-1 and J is TRBJ1-2; no clear D gene. This CDR3 is built from 14 residues. V lost 0 bases and J 10 bases, leaving 18 bases between the germline ends. The germline gives CDR1 DFQATT, CDR2 SNEGSKA (reference sequence). The CDR3 loop reads CSARDRVVVLVYTF. The CDR3 coding sequence is TGCAGTGCTAGAGATCGGGTGGTCGTACTTGTCTACACCTTC.

This clone was observed many times. The CDR3 protein is CASSLARGSTYEQYF. Here the CDR3 DNA reads TGCGCCAGCAGCTTGGCCCGAGGGTCTACCTACGAGCAGTACTTC. This chain joins TRBV5-1 and TRBJ2-7; TRBD2 is a possible D gene (5 bases). Germline V gene sequence: CDR1 SGHRS, CDR2 YFSETQ. This CDR3 has 15 residues. The V and J ends lost 0 bases and 2 bases respectively, with 12 bases between them.

This clone was found many times. V gene TRBV4-3 combines with J gene TRBJ2-3; no definite D call. Germline V gene sequence: CDR1 LGHNA, CDR2 YSLEER. V gave up 2 bases and J gave up 3 bases, with 9 bases separating them. The length of the CDR3 is 14 residues. CDR3 amino acids: CASSQNTATDTQYF. The CDR3 nucleotides are TGCGCCAGCAGCCAAAATACCGCAACAGATACGCAGTATTTT.

This clone was seen repeatedly, ten times or more. This chain uses TRBV7-2 with TRBJ2-7; D is unresolved. The CDR3 has 15 residues. V gave up 5 bases and J gave up 2 bases, with 16 bases separating them. Germline CDR1 SGHTA, CDR2 FQGNSA. Written as DNA, the CDR3 is TGTGCCAGCAGCAAAGAATACATCCCAACCTACGAGCAGTACTTC. Translating it yields CASSKEYIPTYEQYF.